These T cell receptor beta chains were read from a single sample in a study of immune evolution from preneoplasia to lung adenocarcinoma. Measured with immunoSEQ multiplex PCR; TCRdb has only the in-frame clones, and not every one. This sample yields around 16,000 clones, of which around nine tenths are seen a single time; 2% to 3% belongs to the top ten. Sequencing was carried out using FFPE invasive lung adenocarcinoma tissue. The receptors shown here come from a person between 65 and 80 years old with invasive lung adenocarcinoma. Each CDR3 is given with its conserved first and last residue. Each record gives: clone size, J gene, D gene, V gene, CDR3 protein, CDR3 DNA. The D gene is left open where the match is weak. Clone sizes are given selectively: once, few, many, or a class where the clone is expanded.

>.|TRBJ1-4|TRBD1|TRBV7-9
CASSLGRTGPNEKLFF
TGTGCCAGCAGCTTAGGTCGGACAGGACCTAATGAAAAACTGTTTTTT
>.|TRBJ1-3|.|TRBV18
CASSPRTDGAGNTIYF
TGTGCCAGCTCACCACGCACCGATGGGGCTGGAAACACCATATATTTT
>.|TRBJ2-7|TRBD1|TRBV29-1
CSSRDSSYEQYF
TGCAGCAGCCGGGACAGCTCCTACGAGCAGTACTTC
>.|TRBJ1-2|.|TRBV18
CASSERQGSDYGYTF
TGTGCCAGCTCAGAAAGGCAGGGCTCCGACTATGGCTACACCTTC
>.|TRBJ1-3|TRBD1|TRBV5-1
CASSEGTDGNTIYF
TGCGCCAGCAGCGAGGGGACAGATGGAAACACCATATATTTT
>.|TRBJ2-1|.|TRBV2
CASTRLGGSYNEQFF
TGTGCCAGCACCCGTCTTGGCGGGTCCTACAATGAGCAGTTCTTC
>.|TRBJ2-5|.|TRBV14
CASSQVEETQYF
TGTGCCAGCAGCCAAGTTGAAGAGACCCAGTACTTC
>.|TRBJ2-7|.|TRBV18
CASSPPGLQGAYEQYF
TGTGCCAGCTCACCACCGGGCCTCCAAGGGGCCTACGAGCAGTACTTC
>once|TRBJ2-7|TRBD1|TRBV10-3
CAISGGQGLTYEQYF
TGTGCCATCAGTGGCGGACAGGGTCTAACCTACGAGCAGTACTTC
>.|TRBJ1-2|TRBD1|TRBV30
CAWEGGSYGYTF
TGTGCCTGGGAAGGGGGCAGCTATGGCTACACCTTC
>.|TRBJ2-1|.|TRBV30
CAWSPDSSYNEQFF
TGTGCCTGGAGTCCAGACAGCTCCTACAATGAGCAGTTCTTC
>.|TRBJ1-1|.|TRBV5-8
CASSLQGGETEAFF
TGTGCCAGCAGCTTACAGGGAGGTGAAACTGAAGCTTTCTTT
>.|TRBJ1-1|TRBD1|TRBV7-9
CASSWLRQGTEAFF
TGTGCCAGCAGCTGGTTACGACAGGGAACTGAAGCTTTCTTT
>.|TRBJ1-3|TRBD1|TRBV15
CATGTGGNTIYF
TGTGCCACTGGGACAGGGGGGAACACCATATATTTT
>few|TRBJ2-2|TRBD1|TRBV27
CASSLQGTGELFF
TGTGCCAGCAGCCTACAGGGGACCGGGGAGCTGTTTTTT
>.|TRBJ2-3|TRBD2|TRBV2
CASSRNILAGGTDTQYF
TGTGCCAGCAGTCGGAACATACTAGCGGGGGGCACAGATACGCAGTATTTT
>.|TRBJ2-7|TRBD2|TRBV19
CASSKGLAGGPYEQYF
TGTGCCAGTAGTAAGGGACTAGCGGGAGGGCCCTACGAGCAGTACTTC
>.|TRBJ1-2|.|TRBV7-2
CASSLYGTNYGYTF
TGTGCCAGCAGCTTATACGGGACGAACTATGGCTACACCTTC
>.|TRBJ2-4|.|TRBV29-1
CSGRLGENIQYF
TGCAGCGGACGACTAGGCGAAAACATTCAGTACTTC
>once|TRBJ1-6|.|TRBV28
CASSLRGGGNSPLHF
TGTGCCAGCAGTTTACGCGGGGGTGGTAATTCACCCCTCCACTTT
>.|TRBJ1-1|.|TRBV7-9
CASSTDRKVNTEAFF
TGTGCCAGCAGCACAGACAGGAAAGTGAACACTGAAGCTTTCTTT
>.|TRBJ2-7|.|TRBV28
CASRRGVPPYEQYF
TGTGCCAGCAGAAGAGGGGTTCCTCCCTACGAGCAGTACTTC
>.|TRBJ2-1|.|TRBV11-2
CASSSQIGNEQFF
TGTGCCAGCAGCTCCCAAATAGGCAATGAGCAGTTCTTC
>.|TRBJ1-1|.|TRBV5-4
CASSLTGHPTEAFF
TGTGCCAGCAGCTTGACAGGACACCCCACTGAAGCTTTCTTT
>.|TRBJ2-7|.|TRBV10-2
CASSESGSSYEQYF
TGCGCCAGCAGTGAGTCGGGTAGCTCCTACGAGCAGTACTTC
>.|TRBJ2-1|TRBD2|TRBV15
CATTPTSGLNEQFF
TGTGCCACCACTCCGACTAGCGGTCTCAATGAGCAGTTCTTC
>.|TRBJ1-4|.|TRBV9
CASSPVGARGEKLFF
TGTGCCAGCAGCCCAGTGGGGGCGCGGGGCGAAAAACTGTTTTTT
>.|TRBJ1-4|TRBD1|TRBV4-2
CASSQATGEPNEKLFF
TGTGCCAGCAGCCAAGCGACAGGGGAGCCTAATGAAAAACTGTTTTTT
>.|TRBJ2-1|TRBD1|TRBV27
CASSRPGQGNEQFF
TGTGCCAGCAGTCGGCCGGGACAGGGGAATGAGCAGTTCTTC
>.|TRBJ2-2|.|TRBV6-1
CASRDLLASELFF
TGTGCCAGCAGAGACCTCTTGGCCTCAGAGCTGTTTTTT
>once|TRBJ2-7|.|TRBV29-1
CSVTDTSYEQYF
TGCAGCGTGACGGACACTTCCTACGAACAGTACTTC
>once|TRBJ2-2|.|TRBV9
CASSVSVQGRSGELFF
TGTGCCAGCAGCGTATCCGTACAGGGGAGGTCCGGGGAGCTGTTTTTT
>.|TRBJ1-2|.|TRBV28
CASRPFGNSPNYGYTF
TGTGCCAGCAGACCCTTTGGGAACAGTCCCAACTATGGCTACACCTTC
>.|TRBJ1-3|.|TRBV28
CASARGTLSGNTIYF
TGTGCCAGCGCCCGCGGGACACTCTCTGGAAACACCATATATTTT
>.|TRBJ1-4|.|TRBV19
CASSPRRLVAEKLFF
TGTGCCAGTAGCCCTAGAAGGTTAGTCGCTGAAAAACTGTTTTTT
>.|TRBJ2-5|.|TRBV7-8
CASSFALQETQYF
TGTGCCAGCAGCTTTGCATTGCAAGAGACCCAGTACTTC
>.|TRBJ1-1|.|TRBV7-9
CASSFQGGGLTEAFF
TGTGCCAGCAGCTTCCAGGGAGGGGGGCTCACTGAAGCTTTCTTT
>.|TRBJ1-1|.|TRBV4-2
CASSQESVYENTEAFF
TGTGCCAGCAGCCAAGAATCTGTATATGAGAACACTGAAGCTTTCTTT
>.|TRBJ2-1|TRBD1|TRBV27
CASSRPTGFGSYNEQFF
TGTGCCAGCAGCAGACCGACAGGGTTTGGTTCCTACAATGAGCAGTTCTTC
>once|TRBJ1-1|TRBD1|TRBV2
CASSPDREPEAFF
TGTGCCAGCAGCCCGGACAGGGAACCTGAAGCTTTCTTT
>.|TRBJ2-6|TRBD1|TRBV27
CASSSGQGTSGANVLTF
TGTGCCAGCAGTTCCGGACAGGGGACCTCTGGGGCCAACGTCCTGACTTTC
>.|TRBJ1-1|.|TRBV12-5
CASGLDTRVHISPEAFF
TGTGCTAGTGGTTTGGACACAAGGGTGCATATCAGTCCTGAAGCTTTCTTT
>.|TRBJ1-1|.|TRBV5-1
CASSLGGARNTEAFF
TGCGCCAGCAGCTTGGGGGGAGCCAGGAACACTGAAGCTTTCTTT
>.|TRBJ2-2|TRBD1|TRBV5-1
CASSLEQGAGELFF
TGCGCCAGCAGCTTGGAACAGGGGGCCGGGGAGCTGTTTTTT
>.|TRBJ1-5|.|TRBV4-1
CASSLNSNQPQHF
TGCGCCAGCAGCCTTAATAGCAATCAGCCCCAGCATTTT
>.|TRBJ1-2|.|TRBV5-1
CASNQGSSSYGYTF
TGCGCCAGCAACCAGGGGAGTAGTAGCTATGGCTACACCTTC
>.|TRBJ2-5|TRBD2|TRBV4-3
CASSQGGGGAVETQYF
TGCGCCAGCAGCCAAGGGGGCGGGGGGGCTGTGGAGACCCAGTACTTC
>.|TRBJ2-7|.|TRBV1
CTSSPPLDTLWYEQYF
TGCACCAGCAGCCCCCCTTTAGATACCCTCTGGTACGAGCAGTACTTC
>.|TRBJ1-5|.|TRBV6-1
CASTPASSNQPQHF
TGTGCCAGCACCCCGGCTTCGAGCAATCAGCCCCAGCATTTT
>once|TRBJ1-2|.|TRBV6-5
CASSYTEGVYGYTF
TGTGCCAGCAGTTACACCGAAGGAGTCTATGGCTACACCTTC
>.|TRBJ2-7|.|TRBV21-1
CASSKVLEGGPLRTYEQYF
TGTGCCAGCAGCAAAGTCCTCGAGGGCGGACCCTTAAGGACCTACGAGCAGTACTTC
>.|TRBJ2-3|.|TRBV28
CASSSYQGSTDTQYF
TGTGCCAGCAGCTCCTACCAGGGATCCACAGATACGCAGTATTTT
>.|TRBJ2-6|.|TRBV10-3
CAISESVRGYRSGANVLTF
TGTGCCATCAGTGAGTCGGTTAGGGGGTATAGGTCAGGGGCCAACGTCCTGACTTTC
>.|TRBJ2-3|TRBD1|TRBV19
CASSIGTGTDTQYF
TGTGCCAGTAGTATTGGGACAGGCACAGATACGCAGTATTTT
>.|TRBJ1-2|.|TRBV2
CASSRDGNYGYTF
TGTGCCAGCAGTCGGGACGGTAACTATGGCTACACCTTC
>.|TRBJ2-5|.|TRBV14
CASSQVSSRGETQYF
TGTGCCAGCAGCCAAGTTTCAAGTCGCGGGGAGACCCAGTACTTC